This T cell receptor (beta chain) was documented in a study of T cell responses to AZD1222 COVID-19 vaccine. Whole-study findings and limits: Donors skewed white British and female; clonal diversity was possibly underestimated. Elevations in Spike-specific TCR breadth and depth followed administration of two AZD1222 doses.

Sequencing used immunoSEQ multiplex PCR; TCRdb keeps in-frame clones, though not all of them. The sample shows 95,000 to 150,000 clones, approximately 91% of them seen only once. Comment on this clone: Its antigen is unidentified.

This receptor was taken from an adult in good health. The sequences come from peripheral blood, collected on day 0 of AZD1222 vaccination.

CDR3 residues: CASSSASTDTQYF. CDR3 bases: TGTGCCAGCAGTTCCGCTAGCACAGATACGCAGTATTTT. This chain joins TRBV28 and TRBJ2-3; D gene ambiguous. Looked up from germline, CDR1 is MDHEN and CDR2 is SYDVKM. The CDR3 totals 13 residues. Trimming left V 4 bases short and J 0 bases short, with 5 bases between.